This T cell receptor beta chain is drawn from a study of T cell changes during pregnancy in multiple sclerosis. Profiled with immunoSEQ multiplex PCR; TCRdb holds only in-frame clones, not every one. There are around 66,000 clones in the sample; 91% occur only once, and 1% to 1.5% lies in the top ten. The CDR3 totals 17 residues. Germline V gives CDR1 LNHDA, CDR2 SQIVND (reference sequence). V lost 5 bases to trimming and J lost 2 bases; unmatched junction nucleotides: 5. J is TRBJ2-1 and V is TRBV19, with 14 bases matching TRBD2. The source of this sequence is a female donor in good health, enrolled as a control in a pregnancy study. This specimen consisted of peripheral blood, obtained after pregnancy. The chain's CDR3 is CASSSGLAGAPYNEQFF. Here the CDR3 DNA reads TGTGCCAGTAGTTCGGGACTAGCGGGGGCCCCCTACAATGAGCAGTTCTTC.